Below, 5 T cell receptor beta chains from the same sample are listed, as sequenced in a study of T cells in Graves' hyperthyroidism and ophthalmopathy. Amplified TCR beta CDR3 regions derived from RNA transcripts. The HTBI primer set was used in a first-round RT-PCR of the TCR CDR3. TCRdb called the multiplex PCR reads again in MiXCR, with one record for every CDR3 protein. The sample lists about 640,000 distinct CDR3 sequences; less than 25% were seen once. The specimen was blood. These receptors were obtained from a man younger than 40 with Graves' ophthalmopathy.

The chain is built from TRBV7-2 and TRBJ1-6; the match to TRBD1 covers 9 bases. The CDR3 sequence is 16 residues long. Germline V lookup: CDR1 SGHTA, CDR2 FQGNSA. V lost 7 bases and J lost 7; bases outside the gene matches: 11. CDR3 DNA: TGTGCCAGCAACAAGGGACAGGGAAAAACAAATTCACCCCTCCACTTT. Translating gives CASNKGQGKTNSPLHF.

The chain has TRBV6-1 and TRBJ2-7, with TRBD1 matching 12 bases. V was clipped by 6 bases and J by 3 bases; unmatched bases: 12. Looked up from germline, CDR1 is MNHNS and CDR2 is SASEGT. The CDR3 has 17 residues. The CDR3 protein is CASSFGTGGVYDYEQYF. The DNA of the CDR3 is TGTGCCAGCAGCTTCGGGACAGGGGGCGTCTATGACTACGAGCAGTACTTC.

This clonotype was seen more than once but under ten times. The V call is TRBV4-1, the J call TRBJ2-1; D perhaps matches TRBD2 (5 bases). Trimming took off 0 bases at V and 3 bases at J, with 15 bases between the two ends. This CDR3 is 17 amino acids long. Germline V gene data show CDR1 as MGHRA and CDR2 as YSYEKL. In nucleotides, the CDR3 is TGCGCCAGCAGCCAAGATCCCAGCGGAAGAGACTACAATGAGCAGTTCTTC. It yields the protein CASSQDPSGRDYNEQFF.

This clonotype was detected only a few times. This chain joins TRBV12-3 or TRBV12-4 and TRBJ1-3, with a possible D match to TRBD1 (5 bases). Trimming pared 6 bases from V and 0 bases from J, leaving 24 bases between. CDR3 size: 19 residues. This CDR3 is CASRREFCTTDCSGNTIYF. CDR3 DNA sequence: TGTGCCAGCAGGCGTGAGTTTTGTACGACAGACTGCTCTGGAAACACCATATATTTT.

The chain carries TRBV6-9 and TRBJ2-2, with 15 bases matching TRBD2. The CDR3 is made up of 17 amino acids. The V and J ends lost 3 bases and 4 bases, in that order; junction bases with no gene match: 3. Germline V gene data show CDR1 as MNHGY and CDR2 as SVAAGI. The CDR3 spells CASSYGTSGRPTGELFF. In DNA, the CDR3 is TGTGCCAGCAGTTACGGGACTAGCGGGAGGCCCACCGGGGAGCTGTTTTTT.